What follows are 31 T cell receptor beta chains derived from one specimen sequenced in a study of beta chain features in type 1 diabetes. The whole isolated RNA underwent reverse transcription, so sequencing captured expressed TCRB transcripts. Using immunoSEQ multiplex PCR, the repertoire was profiled, and TCRdb retains in-frame clones only, with some absent. The table records some 190,000 clones, around 8% of them present only once. Study observations and caveats: In all four CD4+ subsets, TCRB CDR3 length was significantly, moderately reduced in type 1 diabetes.

Which antigens these TCRs recognize remains unknown. Sequencing was carried out using central memory CD4+ T cells from blood. The receptors originated from a woman between 40 and 50 years old with type 1 diabetes.

This clone was seen more than once but under ten times. This sequence joins TRBV7-9 and TRBJ2-5, with 8 bases matching TRBD1. Per the germline V gene, CDR1 is SEHNR and CDR2 is FQNEAQ (reference sequence). V dropped 1 base and J dropped 3; count of bases not matched to a gene: 4. This CDR3 contains 15 residues. The CDR3 is CASSLGDRTEETQYF. In DNA, the CDR3 is TGTGCCAGCAGCTTAGGGGACAGGACCGAAGAGACCCAGTACTTC. Full variable domain (missing parts from reference TRBV7-9 and TRBJ2-5): DTGVSQNPRHKITKRGQNVTFRCDPISEHNRLYWYRQTLGQGPEFLTYFQNEAQLEKSRLLSDRFSAERPKGSFSTLEIQRTEQGDSAMYLCASSLGDRTEETQYFGPGTRLLVL.

The CDR3 sequence is CASSVRDRGSKDTQYF. CDR3 nucleotide sequence: TGTGCCAGCAGCGTGAGGGACAGGGGGTCAAAAGATACGCAGTATTTT. The chain couples TRBV9 to TRBJ2-3; 11 nucleotides agree with TRBD1. Germline CDR1 is SGDLS and CDR2 is YYNGEE. V was pared by 2 bases and J by 5 bases, with 7 bases of the junction left unmatched. This CDR3 spans 16 amino acids.

This clone appeared a few times. The rearrangement links TRBV7-2 to TRBJ2-1; 10 positions match TRBD2. This CDR3 is 17 amino acids long. The germline CDR1 and CDR2 sequences are SGHTA and FQGNSA. The V segment lost 5 bases and the J segment 4 bases; nucleotides outside the gene matches: 11. The CDR3: CASSRKTGLAAYNEQFF. Here the CDR3 DNA reads TGTGCCAGCAGCCGAAAAACTGGACTAGCGGCTTACAATGAGCAGTTCTTC.

The chain has TRBV7-2 and TRBJ2-3, with 7 positions matching TRBD1. Germline trimming cut 1 base from V and 9 bases from J; bases unmatched to any gene: 13. The CDR3 extends over 16 amino acids. From germline, CDR1 is SGHTA and CDR2 FQGNSA. CDR3 DNA: TGTGCCAGCAGCTTAGGTTTCGACACAGGGGCAGGCACGCAGTATTTT. Translated: CASSLGFDTGAGTQYF.

This sequence joins TRBV7-2 and TRBJ1-2; 7 bases match TRBD1. The CDR3 totals 13 residues. Unmatched junction bases numbered 5, after V lost 5 bases and J lost 5 bases. Germline loops: CDR1 SGHTA, CDR2 FQGNSA. CDR3 residues: CASSTTGEYGYTF. DNA of the CDR3: TGTGCCAGCAGCACTACAGGGGAGTATGGCTACACCTTC.

The chain is built from TRBV27 and TRBJ1-5; D might be TRBD1 (6 bases). This CDR3 has 14 amino acids. Trimming removed 5 bases at V and 9 bases at J, with 17 bases between. The germline CDR1 and CDR2 sequences are MNHEY and SMNVEV (reference sequence). CDR3 nucleotide sequence: TGTGCCAGCAGTCCCTTTGCAGGGGAAATGCCCCAGCATTTT. Its protein product is CASSPFAGEMPQHF.

This clone appeared a few times. The V gene is TRBV19, the J gene TRBJ1-5, with no clear D. Trimming stripped 4 bases from V and 0 bases from J, with 7 bases between. Germline CDR1 LNHDA, CDR2 SQIVND (reference sequence). This CDR3 contains 14 residues. The CDR3 is CASSTKISNQPQHF. Here the CDR3 DNA reads TGTGCCAGTAGTACCAAAATTAGCAATCAGCCCCAGCATTTT.

The chain uses TRBV7-2 and TRBJ2-1, with D perhaps matching TRBD1 (6 bases). Trimming shortened V by 5 bases and J by 9 bases, and 14 bases separated the two germline ends. The length of the CDR3 is 13 residues. Germline assignment: CDR1 SGHTA and CDR2 FQGNSA. In nucleotides, the CDR3 is TGTGCCAGCAGCCTACAGGACAGTCTTGAGCAGTTCTTC. It codes for CASSLQDSLEQFF.

The CDR3 region has the DNA TGTGCCAGCAGCTTAGTGGCAGGATCCCAAGAGACCCAGTACTTC. It codes for CASSLVAGSQETQYF. The chain is built from TRBV11-2 and TRBJ2-5; D ambiguous. The CDR3 is made up of 15 amino acids. Germline V gene sequence: CDR1 SGHAT, CDR2 FQNNGV. Trimming removed 1 base at V and 1 base at J, with 10 bases between.

This clone was observed a few times. This chain links TRBV28 with TRBJ2-4; possibly TRBD1 for D (5 bases). Germline lookup yields CDR1 MDHEN and CDR2 SYDVKM. This CDR3 has 16 amino acids. V lost 4 bases and J lost 1, with 14 bases in between. The CDR3 DNA follows: TGTGCCAGCAGTTCCCCCCCTGGGGCGGCCAAAAACATTCAGTACTTC. It codes for CASSSPPGAAKNIQYF.

V is TRBV6-5 and J is TRBJ2-1; D is perhaps TRBD2 (6 bases). The germline V gene has CDR1 MNHEY and CDR2 SVGAGI. The length of the CDR3 is 15 residues. The V gene lost 4 bases and the J gene lost 0 bases, with 10 bases spanning the gap. CDR3 sequence: CASSLAVSSYNEQFF. The CDR3 DNA is TGTGCCAGCAGTTTAGCGGTTAGCTCCTACAATGAGCAGTTCTTC.

In its sample, this clone was seen a few times. The chain links TRBV18 to TRBJ1-1; D is perhaps TRBD1 (5 bases). Germline values: CDR1 KGHSH, CDR2 LQKENI. The CDR3 covers 15 residues. V lost 0 bases to trimming and J lost 0 bases, with 8 bases between them. The CDR3 spells CASSPPTGMNTEAFF. In nucleotides, the CDR3 is TGTGCCAGCTCACCACCCACAGGAATGAACACTGAAGCTTTCTTT.

This chain joins TRBV18 and TRBJ1-2; D is unresolved. The V gene's germline CDR1 is KGHSH and CDR2 LQKENI. The CDR3 sequence is 16 residues long. V was cut by 0 bases and J by 3 bases, with 14 bases left in between. The CDR3 sequence: CASSPPGGRVDYGYTF. The CDR3 region has the DNA TGTGCCAGCTCACCACCGGGAGGGAGGGTCGACTATGGCTACACCTTC.

In this sample, this clone turned up a few times. CDR3 region: CASSPPGGTSYGYTF. Here the CDR3 DNA reads TGTGCCAGCAGCCCCCCGGGGGGGACATCGTATGGCTACACCTTC. This chain links TRBV5-6 with TRBJ1-2, with D perhaps matching TRBD1 (6 bases). CDR1 and CDR2 (germline): SGHDT, YYEEEE. The length of the CDR3 is 15 residues. V lost 4 bases to trimming and J lost 5 bases, with 18 bases between them.

This clone was picked up a small number of times. V is TRBV6-5 and J is TRBJ1-1; 7 bases are a match to TRBD1. The junction had 7 bases not matched to a gene; V was cut back by 6 bases and J by 0 bases. CDR3 size: 15 residues. Germline-derived CDR1 and CDR2 are MNHEY and SVGAGI. The CDR3 sequence is CASSYTGQLNTEAFF. The CDR3 nucleotides are TGTGCCAGCAGCTATACGGGACAGCTGAACACTGAAGCTTTCTTT.

CDR3 in DNA: TGCGCCGGCCACCCGGAGGACAGGGGCGTGGAGACCCAGTACTTC. Protein: CAGHPEDRGVETQYF. The chain links TRBV23-1 to TRBJ2-5; 9 positions agree with TRBD1. TRBV23-1 is an ORF, and what it does is uncertain. V was clipped by 11 bases and J by 5 bases; unmatched bases: 15. CDR3 length equals 15 residues.

This clone was seen a handful of times. This chain links TRBV18 with TRBJ1-5, with 9 positions matching TRBD1. Germline trimming cut 3 bases from V and 6 bases from J; bases unmatched to any gene: 0. In germline, CDR1 is KGHSH, CDR2 LQKENI. The CDR3 contains 13 residues. DNA of the CDR3: TGTGCCAGCTCACCGGACAGGGGTCAGCCCCAGCATTTT. Translation gives CASSPDRGQPQHF.

The rearrangement uses TRBV11-1 and TRBJ1-5, with unresolved D. This CDR3 region has 13 residues. With 2 bases removed from V and 4 bases from J, the gap between germline ends came to 6 bases. Germline CDR1 is SGHAT and CDR2 is FQDESV (reference sequence). The CDR3 protein is CASSLKPNQPQHF. The CDR3 DNA is TGTGCCAGCAGCTTAAAGCCTAATCAGCCCCAGCATTTT.

The chain recombines TRBV19 with TRBJ2-6, with 10 bases identical to TRBD1. Trimming cost V 7 bases and J 3 bases; bases outside gene matches: 12. This CDR3 is built from 18 residues. The germline V gene has CDR1 LNHDA and CDR2 SQIVND (reference sequence). The CDR3 nucleotides read TGTGCCAGTACCCTACTGGGACAGGGGATAGGTGGGGCCAACGTCCTGACTTTC. Protein: CASTLLGQGIGGANVLTF.

This chain uses TRBV5-4 with TRBJ2-5, with D maybe TRBD2 (6 bases). The CDR3 runs to 13 residues. Germline V CDR1 and CDR2: SGHNT, YYREEE (reference sequence). V was shortened by 6 bases and J by 5 bases, with 14 bases between the two germline ends. The CDR3 here is CASTITGVETQYF. DNA for the CDR3: TGTGCCAGCACCATTACGGGAGTTGAGACCCAGTACTTC.

The chain couples TRBV7-9 to TRBJ1-5; D remains ambiguous. The V end was cut by 1 base, the J end by 3 bases, with 10 bases between. This CDR3 has 15 amino acids. CDR1 and CDR2 from the germline V gene are SEHNR and FQNEAQ (reference sequence). Here the CDR3 DNA reads TGTGCCAGCAGCTTAGGCGACATGCTCAATCAGCCCCAGCATTTT. This encodes CASSLGDMLNQPQHF.

In its sample, this clone was seen a few times. V and J are TRBV28 and TRBJ1-1; TRBD1 matches 7 bases. CDR1 and CDR2 from the germline V gene are MDHEN and SYDVKM. V lost 5 bases, J lost 1 base, and 16 bases stayed unmatched. This CDR3 contains 18 residues. CDR3 coding DNA: TGTGCCAGCAGTCCCCTACTAACGACAGGGACCAGGAACACTGAAGCTTTCTTT. It specifies CASSPLLTTGTRNTEAFF.

The J gene is TRBJ2-7, the V gene TRBV9; 13 nucleotides agree with TRBD2. Germline V gene lookup returns CDR1 SGDLS and CDR2 YYNGEE. V shed 0 bases and J 6 bases; nucleotides not matched to a gene: 9. The CDR3 contains 17 residues. CDR3 protein: CASSVGLRTSGRSEQYF. The DNA of the CDR3 is TGTGCCAGCAGCGTAGGCCTTCGGACTAGCGGGAGAAGCGAGCAGTACTTC. Variable domain in full (rest from reference TRBV9 and TRBJ2-7): DSGVTQTPKHLITATGQRVTLRCSPRSGDLSVYWYQQSLDQGLQFLIQYYNGEERAKGNILERFSAQQFPDLHSELNLSSLELGDSALYFCASSVGLRTSGRSEQYFGPGTRLTVT.

The CDR3 sequence: CASSHALGGAGRRSTDTQYF. For the CDR3, the DNA is TGTGCCAGCAGCCATGCCCTTGGCGGGGCTGGAAGGAGAAGCACAGATACGCAGTATTTT. The V and J genes are TRBV14 and TRBJ2-3, with a tentative D call TRBD2 (6 bases). V dropped 3 bases and J dropped 0 bases, with 25 bases sitting between them. Germline V CDR1 and CDR2: SGHDN, FVKESK. The CDR3 is made up of 20 amino acids. Using reference TRBV14 and TRBJ2-3 for the parts outside the CDR3, the full variable domain is EAGVTQFPSHSVIEKGQTVTLRCDPISGHDNLYWYRRVMGKEIKFLLHFVKESKQDESGMPNNRFLAERTGGTYSTLKVQPAELEDSGVYFCASSHALGGAGRRSTDTQYFGPGTRLTVL.

This clone came up a few times. The chain joins TRBV4-2 to TRBJ1-4; D gene unclear. CDR3 size: 11 residues. Germline V gene data show CDR1 as LGHNA and CDR2 as YNFKEQ. V was pared by 0 bases and J by 11 bases, with 4 bases between. This chain's CDR3 is CASSQDRKLFF. In DNA, the CDR3 is TGTGCCAGCAGCCAAGACCGGAAACTGTTTTTT.

V gene TRBV11-1 combines with J gene TRBJ2-5; 9 positions match TRBD1. The trim removed 5 bases at V and 2 bases at J, leaving 9 bases unmatched. CDR3 length: 16 residues. From germline, CDR1 is SGHAT and CDR2 FQDESV (reference sequence). CDR3 DNA sequence: TGTGCCAGCAGCCTCGGGACAGGGCCCTCACAAGAGACCCAGTACTTC. The encoded protein is CASSLGTGPSQETQYF.

This clone was picked up a small number of times. V is TRBV18 and J is TRBJ1-5, with D possibly TRBD1 on 5 matching bases. CDR1 KGHSH and CDR2 LQKENI come from the germline V gene. V lost 6 bases and J lost 0, with 12 bases in between. This CDR3 has 15 residues. This CDR3 reads CASSSQGDSNQPQHF. The CDR3 DNA is TGTGCCAGCTCGTCGCAGGGTGATAGCAATCAGCCCCAGCATTTT.

J is TRBJ2-1 and V is TRBV5-4, with a possible D match to TRBD2 (7 bases). V was shortened by 4 bases and J by 8 bases, with 22 bases between the two germline ends. This CDR3 comprises 16 residues. Per germline, CDR1 SGHNT and CDR2 YYREEE (reference sequence). The CDR3 is CASSLEGGATTHEQFF. The DNA for the CDR3 is TGTGCCAGCAGCCTGGAGGGGGGGGCCACAACCCATGAGCAGTTCTTC. Supplemented by reference TRBV5-4 and TRBJ2-1, the full variable domain reads ETGVTQSPTHLIKTRGQQVTLRCSSQSGHNTVSWYQQALGQGPQFIFQYYREEENGRGNFPPRFSGLQFPNYSSELNVNALELDDSALYLCASSLEGGATTHEQFFGPGTRLTVL.

In this sample, this clone turned up many times. The chain recombines TRBV29-1 with TRBJ2-7, with D maybe TRBD1 (6 bases). The CDR3 consists of 12 residues. The germline CDR1 and CDR2 sequences are SQVTM and ANQGSEA. Trimming took 4 bases from V and 7 from J, leaving 14 bases between them. The CDR3 sequence: CSVAQGEREQYF. The CDR3 DNA is TGCAGCGTTGCACAGGGAGAAAGAGAGCAGTACTTC.

V gene TRBV27 combines with J gene TRBJ2-2; D remains unclear. V was pared by 1 base and J by 2 bases, with 17 bases between. Per the germline V gene, CDR1 is MNHEY and CDR2 is SMNVEV (reference sequence). The CDR3 is 18 amino acids. Here the CDR3 reads CASSLFADGSPNTGELFF. CDR3 DNA: TGTGCCAGCAGTTTATTCGCCGACGGGTCCCCAAACACCGGGGAGCTGTTTTTT.

This rearrangement joins TRBV7-9 to TRBJ1-6; 8 bases line up with TRBD1. V lost 1 base to trimming and J lost 10 bases; unmatched junction nucleotides: 6. There are 15 residues in the CDR3. In germline, CDR1 is SEHNR, CDR2 FQNEAQ (reference sequence). Here the CDR3 reads CASSLDRTGRSPLHF. CDR3 sequence (DNA): TGTGCCAGCAGCTTAGATCGGACAGGGAGATCACCCCTCCACTTT.